The 17 T cell receptor beta chains presented below share a single source sample, sequenced in a study of Ad26.COV2.S vaccination and SARS-CoV-2 variants. Libraries were prepared by immunoSEQ multiplex PCR; TCRdb keeps only in-frame clonotypes and omits some of them. This sample has about 680,000 clones, with more than 70% found just once. Treatment in this sample: some 20 received Ad26.COV2.S at low or high dose, single or two shots; about 5 received placebo; per-sample allocation not given. At day 63 after the first vaccine or placebo injection, samples were drawn. The sample here was peripheral blood, taken in a trial of Ad26.COV2.S vaccine versus placebo. The receptors originated from a person between 18 and 60 years old who received the Ad26.COV2.S COVID-19 vaccine or a placebo.

V is TRBV13 and J is TRBJ2-7; TRBD1 agrees at 9 bases. This CDR3 contains 13 residues. Trimming removed 5 bases from V and 5 bases from J; junction bases left unmatched: 4. Germline CDR1 is PRHDT and CDR2 is FYEKMQ (reference sequence). CDR3 loop: CASSLDRGNEQYF. Written as DNA, the CDR3 is TGTGCCAGCAGCCTGGACAGGGGTAACGAGCAGTACTTC.

The chain has TRBV3-1 (or the pseudogene TRBV3-2) and TRBJ1-6; possible D gene TRBD1, 5 bases. Trimming cost V 1 base and J 11 bases, with 6 bases left between them. CDR1 is LGHDT, CDR2 YNNKEL, per germline (reference sequence). CDR3 length equals 12 residues. The CDR3 loop reads CASSQGTPPLHF. The CDR3 bases are TGTGCCAGCAGCCAAGGGACACCACCCCTCCACTTT.

The rearrangement joins TRBV10-3 to TRBJ1-3, with 7 bases that match TRBD1. This CDR3 contains 19 residues. V shed 2 bases and J 0 bases; nucleotides not matched to a gene: 13. Germline V gene data show CDR1 as ENHRY and CDR2 as SYGVKD. The CDR3: CAISEPGRGQGSSGNTIYF. The CDR3 DNA reads as TGTGCCATCAGTGAGCCCGGAAGGGGGCAGGGCAGCTCTGGAAACACCATATATTTT.

This chain uses TRBV6-2 or TRBV6-3 with TRBJ2-1; TRBD1 matches 8 bases. Germline V gene lookup returns CDR1 MNHEY and CDR2 SVGEGT. This CDR3 is built from 13 residues. Trimming removed 5 bases from V and 8 bases from J; junction bases left unmatched: 5. CDR3 residues: CASSRTGFHEQFF. CDR3 DNA: TGTGCCAGCAGTCGGACAGGGTTTCATGAGCAGTTCTTC.

A word on this clone: Other DNA sequences within the sample encode an identical CDR3. The chain couples TRBV6-6 to TRBJ1-4; a weak D match, TRBD1 (5 bases). The CDR3 consists of 13 residues. Per germline, CDR1 MNHNY and CDR2 SVGAGI (reference sequence). Trimming removed 2 bases at V and 5 bases at J, with 6 bases between. For the CDR3, the DNA is TGTGCCAGCAGTTACCGGGGGAATGAAAAACTGTTTTTT. This codes for CASSYRGNEKLFF.

The chain uses TRBV4-1 and TRBJ1-1; unclear D gene. The CDR3 is 13 amino acids. Germline CDR1 reads MGHRA; CDR2 reads YSYEKL. The ends were cut back, 3 bases at V and 7 bases at J, with 12 bases in the middle. Here the CDR3 DNA reads TGCGCCAGCAGCCATCCCCTGGGCAGTGAAGCTTTCTTT. Translated: CASSHPLGSEAFF.

This clone has a handful of counts. This chain links TRBV10-1 with TRBJ2-2; 7 nucleotides agree with TRBD1. Germline assignment: CDR1 WNHNN and CDR2 SYGVQD (reference sequence). J was trimmed by 2 bases and V by 0 bases; bases with no gene match: 9. This CDR3 is built from 18 residues. The CDR3 nucleotides read TGCGCCAGCAGTGAGTCGCAGACAGGGTTTGGAAACACCGGGGAGCTGTTTTTT. Translation: CASSESQTGFGNTGELFF.

V and J are TRBV20-1 and TRBJ1-3, with D possibly matching TRBD1 (5 bases). The germline V gene encodes CDR1 DFQATT and CDR2 SNEGSKA (reference sequence). Trimming removed 3 bases at V and 0 bases at J, with 6 bases between. CDR3 length equals 13 residues. CDR3 nucleotide sequence: TGCAGTGCTAGTGGGGCCTCTGGAAACACCATATATTTT. Protein: CSASGASGNTIYF.

V and J are TRBV6-5 and TRBJ2-3; 8 bases match TRBD2. Per the germline V gene, CDR1 is MNHEY and CDR2 is SVGAGI. The J segment lost 4 bases and the V segment lost 5 bases, leaving 5 bases of the junction unmatched. The CDR3 length is 14 residues. The CDR3 nucleotides are TGTGCCAGCAGTCGCGGGACTAGACCAGATACGCAGTATTTT. Translation: CASSRGTRPDTQYF.

CDR3 nucleotides: TGCGCCAGCCCGGGTTGTGGCGAGACCCAGTACTTC. Encoded protein: CASPGCGETQYF. The gene calls are TRBV5-1 and TRBJ2-5; D uncertain. Trimming took off 7 bases at V and 5 bases at J, with 12 bases between the two ends. Looked up from germline, CDR1 is SGHRS and CDR2 is YFSETQ. The CDR3 contains 12 residues.

This clone was recorded only once. This chain connects TRBV5-4 to TRBJ2-5; 13 bases are shared with TRBD2. Trimming cost V 1 base and J 4 bases; bases outside gene matches: 10. The germline V gene has CDR1 SGHNT and CDR2 YYREEE (reference sequence). The CDR3 covers 18 residues. CDR3 bases: TGTGCCAGCAGCTTGTTGACTAGCGGGGGGACCGGTGCAGAGACCCAGTACTTC. Protein sequence: CASSLLTSGGTGAETQYF.

This chain connects TRBV11-2 to TRBJ1-4, with D possibly being TRBD1 (5 bases). Germline-derived CDR1 and CDR2 are SGHAT and FQNNGV. This CDR3 comprises 14 residues. V was trimmed by 9 bases and J by 0 bases, leaving 11 bases between them. The CDR3 nucleotides are TGTGCCAGTAAAGAGACAGCAACTAATGAAAAACTGTTTTTT. It specifies CASKETATNEKLFF.

This clone was counted a few times. The chain carries TRBV11-2 and TRBJ2-2; the D gene is possibly TRBD2 (7 bases). This CDR3 region has 15 residues. The V and J ends lost 5 bases and 3 bases respectively, with 13 bases between them. The germline CDR1 and CDR2 sequences are SGHAT and FQNNGV. Here the CDR3 DNA reads TGTGCCAGCAGCCCATACGGGGGGCACACCGGGGAGCTGTTTTTT. This encodes CASSPYGGHTGELFF.

This rearrangement joins TRBV7-9 to TRBJ1-1, with 8 bases that match TRBD1. Germline lookup yields CDR1 SEHNR and CDR2 FQNEAQ (reference sequence). The CDR3 consists of 13 residues. Trimming at V came to 5 bases and at J to 6 bases, leaving 5 bases not matched to a gene. The CDR3 region is CASSPTGVPEAFF. The CDR3 bases are TGTGCCAGCAGCCCGACAGGGGTCCCTGAAGCTTTCTTT.

The V gene is TRBV4-3, the J gene TRBJ2-1, with 8 nucleotides matching TRBD2. J was trimmed by 7 bases and V by 2 bases; bases with no gene match: 7. Germline V gene data show CDR1 as LGHNA and CDR2 as YSLEER. The CDR3 consists of 15 residues. The CDR3 nucleotides read TGCGCCAGCAGCCAAAGGGTAGCGGGGATGAATGAGCAGTTCTTC. Translation gives CASSQRVAGMNEQFF.

The chain carries TRBV27 and TRBJ1-2, with 8 nucleotides matching TRBD1. From germline, CDR1 is MNHEY and CDR2 SMNVEV (reference sequence). V gave up 5 bases and J gave up 6 bases; unmatched junction bases: 11. CDR3 length equals 15 residues. CDR3 DNA sequence: TGTGCCAGCAGTCTAACCGGGACAGGTCTAAATGGCTACACCTTC. Amino acid sequence: CASSLTGTGLNGYTF.

In regard to this clone: The same CDR3 can be traced to other DNA sequences in this sample. This chain joins TRBV5-1 and TRBJ2-2; D gene uncertain. Germline-derived CDR1 and CDR2 are SGHRS and YFSETQ. The CDR3 length is 15 residues. V was pared by 0 bases and J by 2 bases, with 8 bases between. The CDR3 DNA reads TGCGCCAGCAGCTTGGCGGTTACAAACACCGGGGAGCTGTTTTTT. This gives the protein CASSLAVTNTGELFF.